The sequence of this T cell receptor (beta chain) was determined in a study of regulatory T cells in long-lasting Graves disease. Notes on the study in general: When disease was persistent, TRBV28, TRBJ1-2 and TRBJ2-5 were the favored segments. The study found persistent patients shared more public clonotypes (fewer than 3,000) than new patients (966).

Building the TCR beta libraries relied on iRepertoire HTBI primers, and CDR3 regions underwent Arm-PCR. TCRdb redid the calling of the multiplex PCR reads with MiXCR, one entry per CDR3 protein. Among about 470,000 distinct CDR3 sequences, less than 25% were seen once, and the ten largest hold about 7.8%. The CDR3 has 16 residues. CDR1 and CDR2 (germline): MNHEY, SMNVEV (reference sequence). V lost 3 bases and J 0 bases, leaving 11 bases between the germline ends. This clonotype was seen repeatedly, ten times or more. Antigen unknown. Time point of the sample: persistent/refractory GD, antithyroid drugs over 5 years with positive TRAb. Scientists built the TCR library using RNA that was extracted from PBMCs.

This sample comprised peripheral blood mononuclear cells (PBMCs), obtained when the disease was refractory, from a patient treated with antithyroid drugs. This chain connects TRBV27 to TRBJ2-2; unclear D gene. This clonotype originated in a female donor with Graves disease. Here the CDR3 DNA reads TGTGCCAGCAGTTTTTCTGGCAGCACGAACACCGGGGAGCTGTTTTTT. Protein: CASSFSGSTNTGELFF.